This TCR beta chain derives from a study of response to subunit inactivated influenza vaccine. TCRdb called the RT-PCR reads again in MiXCR, with one record for every CDR3 protein. The table records fewer than 600,000 distinct CDR3 sequences, about 7.2% of them present only once. Germline V gene sequence: CDR1 SGHRS, CDR2 YFSETQ. V lost 7 bases to trimming and J lost 1 base; unmatched junction nucleotides: 6. The CDR3 contains 14 residues. Concerning this clonotype: Its antigen is not known.

Study outcomes and limitations: Seasonal influenza vaccination, on each occasion, was suggested by the authors to recruit few new T cells.

This specimen consisted of PBMCs from blood, obtained around 25 months after vaccination. This rearrangement joins TRBV5-1 to TRBJ2-3, with 7 bases lining up with TRBD1. The sequence came from a man between 50 and 69 years old who received an inactivated influenza vaccine. The chain's CDR3 is CASRDSSCTDTQYF. Written as DNA, the CDR3 is TGCGCCAGCCGGGACAGCTCTTGCACAGATACGCAGTATTTT.